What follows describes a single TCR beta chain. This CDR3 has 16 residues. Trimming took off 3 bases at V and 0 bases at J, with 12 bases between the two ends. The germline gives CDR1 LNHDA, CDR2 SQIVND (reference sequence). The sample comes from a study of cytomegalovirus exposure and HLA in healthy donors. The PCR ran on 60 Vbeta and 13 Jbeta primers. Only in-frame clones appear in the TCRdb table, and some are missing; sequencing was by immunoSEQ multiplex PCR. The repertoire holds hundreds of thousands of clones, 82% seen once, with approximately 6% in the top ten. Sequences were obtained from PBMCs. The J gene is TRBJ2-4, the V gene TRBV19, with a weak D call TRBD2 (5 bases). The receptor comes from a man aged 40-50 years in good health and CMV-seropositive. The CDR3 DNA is TGTGCCAGTAGTATTATCTCCGCGGGAGCCAAAAACATTCAGTACTTC. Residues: CASSIISAGAKNIQYF.